A selection of T cell receptor beta chains follows, all from one sample in a study of blood T cell repertoires in COVID-19. The method was immunoSEQ multiplex PCR; TCRdb's version includes in-frame clones alone and lacks a portion of them. The table lists some 68,000 clones, 90% of them singletons. The material sequenced was peripheral blood. Receptors originate from a middle-aged man with COVID-19, enrolled during active disease. The CDR3 runs from the conserved cysteine through the conserved F or W. Fields, in order: J gene, D gene, clone size, V gene, CDR3 length, CDR3 protein, CDR3 DNA. D genes are given only for firm matches. A row's size may be missing; if present it is once, few, many or a size class.

j_gene: TRBJ2-7; d_gene: TRBD2; abundance: -; v_gene: TRBV27; len: 14; CDR3aa: CASSLGGRASEQYF; CDR3nt: TGTGCCAGCAGTTTAGGCGGGAGGGCCTCCGAGCAGTACTTC
j_gene: TRBJ1-5; d_gene: -; abundance: -; v_gene: TRBV11-2; len: 15; CDR3aa: CASSQNRNSNQPQHF; CDR3nt: TGTGCCAGCAGTCAAAACAGAAATAGCAATCAGCCCCAGCATTTT
j_gene: TRBJ1-2; d_gene: -; abundance: -; v_gene: TRBV6-5; len: 16; CDR3aa: CASSYRESASFYGYTF; CDR3nt: TGTGCCAGCAGCTACCGCGAGTCAGCTAGCTTCTATGGCTACACCTTC
j_gene: TRBJ2-2; d_gene: TRBD2; abundance: -; v_gene: TRBV4-3; len: 17; CDR3aa: CASSQDWASGNTGELFF; CDR3nt: TGCGCCAGCAGCCAAGATTGGGCTAGCGGGAACACCGGGGAGCTGTTTTTT
j_gene: TRBJ1-3; d_gene: -; abundance: few; v_gene: TRBV7-9; len: 15; CDR3aa: CASSLGTGFGNTIYF; CDR3nt: TGTGCCAGCAGCTTAGGAACAGGGTTTGGAAACACCATATATTTT
j_gene: TRBJ1-2; d_gene: TRBD1; abundance: few; v_gene: TRBV9; len: 14; CDR3aa: CASSEGQGDYGYTF; CDR3nt: TGTGCCAGCAGCGAGGGACAGGGGGACTATGGCTACACCTTC
j_gene: TRBJ2-2; d_gene: TRBD2; abundance: -; v_gene: TRBV13; len: 16; CDR3aa: CASSLSGRAHTGELFF; CDR3nt: TGTGCCAGCAGCTTGAGCGGGAGGGCCCACACCGGGGAGCTGTTTTTT
j_gene: TRBJ2-7; d_gene: -; abundance: -; v_gene: TRBV14; len: 16; CDR3aa: CASSRLGSGTPYEQYF; CDR3nt: TGTGCCAGCAGCCGATTGGGTTCCGGGACACCCTACGAGCAGTACTTC
j_gene: TRBJ2-1; d_gene: -; abundance: -; v_gene: TRBV2; len: 13; CDR3aa: CASNTGVSNEQFF; CDR3nt: TGTGCCAGCAACACGGGAGTAAGCAATGAGCAGTTCTTC
j_gene: TRBJ1-1; d_gene: -; abundance: -; v_gene: TRBV7-2; len: 12; CDR3aa: CASSRRADEAFF; CDR3nt: TGTGCCAGCAGCCGCCGCGCGGATGAAGCTTTCTTT
j_gene: TRBJ2-7; d_gene: -; abundance: -; v_gene: TRBV4-2; len: 13; CDR3aa: CASSQDGLYEQYF; CDR3nt: TGTGCCAGCAGCCAAGATGGGCTCTACGAGCAGTACTTC
j_gene: TRBJ1-1; d_gene: TRBD1; abundance: -; v_gene: TRBV4-1; len: 18; CDR3aa: CASSPHGQGSGVNTEAFF; CDR3nt: TGCGCCAGCAGCCCTCACGGACAGGGCAGCGGTGTGAACACTGAAGCTTTCTTT
j_gene: TRBJ1-5; d_gene: TRBD1; abundance: few; v_gene: TRBV19; len: 14; CDR3aa: CASTFTGGNQPQHF; CDR3nt: TGTGCCAGTACCTTTACAGGGGGCAATCAGCCCCAGCATTTT
j_gene: TRBJ2-6; d_gene: TRBD1; abundance: -; v_gene: TRBV27; len: 15; CDR3aa: CASSFQGQGANVLTF; CDR3nt: TGTGCCAGCAGTTTCCAGGGACAGGGGGCCAACGTCCTGACTTTC
j_gene: TRBJ1-1; d_gene: TRBD1; abundance: -; v_gene: TRBV29-1; len: 13; CDR3aa: CSAGQGANAEAFF; CDR3nt: TGCAGCGCGGGACAGGGGGCGAACGCTGAAGCTTTCTTT
j_gene: TRBJ2-1; d_gene: TRBD2; abundance: few; v_gene: TRBV10-3; len: 17; CDR3aa: CAISASTGTSEYNEQFF; CDR3nt: TGTGCCATCAGCGCCTCGACCGGGACTAGCGAGTACAATGAGCAGTTCTTC
j_gene: TRBJ2-3; d_gene: TRBD1; abundance: -; v_gene: TRBV11-2; len: 15; CDR3aa: CASSPLTGHTDTQYF; CDR3nt: TGTGCCAGCAGCCCCCTGACAGGGCACACAGATACGCAGTATTTT
j_gene: TRBJ2-7; d_gene: -; abundance: -; v_gene: TRBV7-6; len: 13; CDR3aa: CASSWGSTYEQYF; CDR3nt: TGTGCCAGCAGCTGGGGCTCGACCTACGAGCAGTACTTC
j_gene: TRBJ2-1; d_gene: TRBD2; abundance: -; v_gene: TRBV5-5; len: 17; CDR3aa: CASGGTSGTGEYNEQFF; CDR3nt: TGTGCCAGCGGCGGGACTAGCGGGACTGGGGAATACAATGAGCAGTTCTTC
j_gene: TRBJ2-1; d_gene: -; abundance: -; v_gene: TRBV28; len: 14; CDR3aa: CASSLLAGPGGQFF; CDR3nt: TGTGCCAGCAGTTTGCTCGCTGGCCCGGGTGGGCAGTTCTTC
j_gene: TRBJ2-3; d_gene: TRBD2; abundance: -; v_gene: TRBV20-1; len: 16; CDR3aa: CSASVLAGGLEDTQYF; CDR3nt: TGCAGTGCTAGTGTCCTAGCGGGAGGGCTCGAGGATACGCAGTATTTT
j_gene: TRBJ2-1; d_gene: -; abundance: -; v_gene: TRBV7-9; len: 15; CDR3aa: CASSAPGVPYNEQFF; CDR3nt: TGTGCCAGCAGCGCCCCAGGGGTACCCTACAATGAGCAGTTCTTC
j_gene: TRBJ2-7; d_gene: TRBD2; abundance: -; v_gene: TRBV7-2; len: 15; CDR3aa: CASSLGTSSYYEQYF; CDR3nt: TGTGCCAGCAGCTTAGGGACTAGCAGTTACTACGAGCAGTACTTC
j_gene: TRBJ2-1; d_gene: TRBD2; abundance: -; v_gene: TRBV11-3; len: 15; CDR3aa: CASSRNSGRRNEQFF; CDR3nt: TGTGCCAGCAGCCGCAATAGCGGGAGACGCAATGAGCAGTTCTTC
j_gene: TRBJ1-1; d_gene: TRBD1; abundance: -; v_gene: TRBV18; len: 16; CDR3aa: CASSPEAQGANTEAFF; CDR3nt: TGTGCCAGCTCACCAGAGGCCCAGGGGGCGAACACTGAAGCTTTCTTT
j_gene: TRBJ2-2; d_gene: TRBD1; abundance: -; v_gene: TRBV4-1; len: 15; CDR3aa: CASSQQGADTGELFF; CDR3nt: TGCGCCAGCAGCCAACAGGGGGCGGACACCGGGGAGCTGTTTTTT
j_gene: TRBJ2-4; d_gene: -; abundance: -; v_gene: TRBV18; len: 16; CDR3aa: CASSYTGTVAKNIQYF; CDR3nt: TGTGCCAGCTCATATACCGGGACTGTAGCCAAAAACATTCAGTACTTC
j_gene: TRBJ2-7; d_gene: TRBD2; abundance: -; v_gene: TRBV27; len: 14; CDR3aa: CASSLAVRGYEQYF; CDR3nt: TGTGCCAGCAGCCTAGCGGTTAGGGGCTACGAGCAGTACTTC
j_gene: TRBJ2-3; d_gene: -; abundance: few; v_gene: TRBV12-3/TRBV12-4; len: 13; CDR3aa: CASSWDSPDTQYF; CDR3nt: TGTGCCAGCAGTTGGGACTCGCCGGATACGCAGTATTTT
j_gene: TRBJ1-1; d_gene: -; abundance: -; v_gene: TRBV11-2; len: 13; CDR3aa: CASSLPIKTEAFF; CDR3nt: TGTGCCAGCAGCTTGCCTATCAAGACTGAAGCTTTCTTT
j_gene: TRBJ2-3; d_gene: -; abundance: once; v_gene: TRBV12-3/TRBV12-4; len: 13; CDR3aa: CASGRGSTDTQYF; CDR3nt: TGTGCCAGCGGAAGGGGGAGCACAGATACGCAGTATTTT
j_gene: TRBJ2-3; d_gene: TRBD2; abundance: -; v_gene: TRBV6-5; len: 14; CDR3aa: CASSNAGGTDTQYF; CDR3nt: TGTGCCAGCAGTAATGCGGGGGGGACAGATACGCAGTATTTT
j_gene: TRBJ1-5; d_gene: TRBD1; abundance: -; v_gene: TRBV19; len: 14; CDR3aa: CASSPHRDSQPQHF; CDR3nt: TGTGCCAGTAGTCCTCACAGGGACAGCCAGCCCCAGCATTTT
j_gene: TRBJ2-7; d_gene: TRBD2; abundance: -; v_gene: TRBV4-2; len: 15; CDR3aa: CASSQVASGRYEQYF; CDR3nt: TGTGCCAGCAGCCAAGTGGCTAGCGGGAGGTACGAGCAGTACTTC
j_gene: TRBJ1-2; d_gene: TRBD1; abundance: -; v_gene: TRBV18; len: 13; CDR3aa: CASSPTGDHGYTF; CDR3nt: TGTGCCAGCTCACCGACAGGGGATCATGGCTACACCTTC
j_gene: TRBJ2-7; d_gene: -; abundance: few; v_gene: TRBV27; len: 12; CDR3aa: CAPASGSYEQYF; CDR3nt: TGTGCCCCTGCCAGCGGCTCCTACGAGCAGTACTTC
j_gene: TRBJ1-2; d_gene: TRBD1; abundance: -; v_gene: TRBV4-2; len: 16; CDR3aa: CASSQDQTGLRGGYTF; CDR3nt: TGTGCCAGCAGCCAGGACCAGACAGGGCTCAGAGGTGGCTACACCTTC